This TCR beta chain derives from a study of T-cell memory formation after mild COVID-19. Study-wide results and caveats: Contracting CD4+ clones sat mainly in CM and EM; CD8+ in EMRA.

One entry per CDR3 protein results from TCRdb running MiXCR on the 5' RACE reads. The table records roughly 250,000 distinct CDR3 sequences, 16% of them present only once. The CDR3 sequence is 15 residues long. CDR1 is MGHDK, CDR2 SYGVNS, per germline. The junction had 12 bases not matched to a gene; V was cut back by 6 bases and J by 5 bases. Details on this clonotype: Its antigen is not identified.

The chain is built from TRBV25-1 and TRBJ2-5, with 7 bases that match TRBD2. This receptor was taken from a man in his late teens or twenties who had mild COVID-19 (a few samples of this study predate the infection). Cell type and time point are not known. The sample consisted of PBMCs or a T cell subset sorted from them (not recorded which). CDR3: CASRGYSRGGETQYF. The CDR3 DNA follows: TGTGCCAGCAGAGGGTATAGCCGGGGAGGGGAGACCCAGTACTTC.